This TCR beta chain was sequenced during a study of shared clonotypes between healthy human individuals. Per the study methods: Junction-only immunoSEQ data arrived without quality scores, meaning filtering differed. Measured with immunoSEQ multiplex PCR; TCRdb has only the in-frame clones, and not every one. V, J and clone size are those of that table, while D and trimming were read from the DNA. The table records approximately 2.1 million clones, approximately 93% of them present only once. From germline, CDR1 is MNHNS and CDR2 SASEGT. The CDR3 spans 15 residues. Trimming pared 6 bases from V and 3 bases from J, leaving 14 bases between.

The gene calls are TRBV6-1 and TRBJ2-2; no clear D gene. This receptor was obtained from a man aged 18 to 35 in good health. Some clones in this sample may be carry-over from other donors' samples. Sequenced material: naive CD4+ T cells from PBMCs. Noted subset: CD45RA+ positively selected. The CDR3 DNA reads TGTGCCAGCAGCCTGAAGGGTGGGGACACCGGGGAGCTGTTTTTT. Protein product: CASSLKGGDTGELFF.